This T cell receptor beta chain derives from a study of neurological immune-mediated disorders. About the research overall: Among the approximately 34 patients with multiple sclerosis, some 31 were relapsing-remitting, while 3 were secondary progressive.

In this sample, this clonotype turned up many times. Its antigen is currently unknown. 5'RACE with 10-nucleotide random UMIs generated the cDNA. TCRdb used MiXCR to reprocess the 5' RACE reads, holding one entry per CDR3 protein. The sample consists of under 70,000 distinct CDR3 sequences, 3.2% of them appearing once. PBMCs stored at -80 C, 2 million in total, were the source of the unsorted libraries. Findings and limits, study-wide: The level of TCR clonal expansion was highest in patients with HTLV-1-associated myelopathy and lowest in multiple sclerosis, where it fell below the level seen in healthy controls.

The sample comprised PBMCs. This clonotype originated in a woman aged 45 to 65 with multiple sclerosis.

The CDR3 DNA sequence: TGTGCCAGCAGCGTAGCGGCTAGCGGCACCGGGGAGCTGTTTTTT. This translates into CASSVAASGTGELFF. V is TRBV9 and J is TRBJ2-2; TRBD2 matches at 7 bases. Trimming removed 0 bases from V and 4 bases from J; junction bases left unmatched: 3. CDR1 SGDLS and CDR2 YYNGEE come from the germline V gene. The CDR3 is 15 amino acids.